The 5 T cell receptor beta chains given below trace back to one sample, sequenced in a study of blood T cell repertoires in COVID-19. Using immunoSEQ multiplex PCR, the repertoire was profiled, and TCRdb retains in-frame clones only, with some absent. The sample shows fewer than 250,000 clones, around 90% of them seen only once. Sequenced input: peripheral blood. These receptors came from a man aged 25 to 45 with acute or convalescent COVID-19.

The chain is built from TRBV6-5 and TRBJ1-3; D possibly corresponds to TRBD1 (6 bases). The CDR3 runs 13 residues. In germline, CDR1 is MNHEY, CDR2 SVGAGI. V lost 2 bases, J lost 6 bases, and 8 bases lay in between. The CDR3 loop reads CASSYRTANTIYF. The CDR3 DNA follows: TGTGCCAGCAGTTACCGGACAGCAAACACCATATATTTT.

CDR3 in DNA: TGTGCCACATCCTGGGGGCTCCAAGAGACCCAGTACTTC. Translated: CATSWGLQETQYF. J is TRBJ2-5 and V is TRBV15; possibly TRBD1 for D (6 bases). Trimming shortened V by 9 bases and J by 1 base, and 12 bases separated the two germline ends. Germline-derived CDR1 and CDR2 are LNHNV and YYDKDF (reference sequence). CDR3 length: 13 amino acids.

CDR3 region: CASSPQGNYGYTF. The CDR3 DNA is TGTGCCAGCAGCCCCCAGGGTAACTATGGCTACACCTTC. This chain connects TRBV11-2 to TRBJ1-2, with D perhaps TRBD1 (5 bases). The CDR3 consists of 13 residues. Per the germline V gene, CDR1 is SGHAT and CDR2 is FQNNGV. The V and J ends lost 5 bases and 1 base respectively, with 8 bases between them.

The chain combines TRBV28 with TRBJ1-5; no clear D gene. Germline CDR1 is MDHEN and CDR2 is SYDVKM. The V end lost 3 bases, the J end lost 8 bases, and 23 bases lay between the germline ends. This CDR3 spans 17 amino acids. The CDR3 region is CASSFRFGGPEGKPQHF. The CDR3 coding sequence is TGTGCCAGCAGTTTTCGGTTCGGAGGGCCCGAAGGTAAGCCCCAGCATTTT.

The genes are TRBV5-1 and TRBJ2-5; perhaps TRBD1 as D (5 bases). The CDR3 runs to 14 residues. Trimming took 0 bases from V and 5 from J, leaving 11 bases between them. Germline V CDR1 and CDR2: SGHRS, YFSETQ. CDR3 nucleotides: TGCGCCAGCAGCTTGGCGGCAGGGCGGGAGACCCAGTACTTC. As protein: CASSLAAGRETQYF.